The T cell receptor (beta chain) under discussion was sequenced for a study of T cells in Graves' hyperthyroidism and ophthalmopathy. Inclusion characteristics of ophthalmopathy patients comprised a Clinical Activity Score of at least 3, a NOSPECS grade of at least 4, and duration under 3 months. The study based diagnoses on clinical symptoms, serum thyroxine and TRAb, thyroid ultrasound and orbital computed tomography. CDR3 length: 14 amino acids. CDR1 MNHEY and CDR2 SVGAGI come from the germline V gene. The V end lost 0 bases, the J end lost 0 bases, and 5 bases lay between the germline ends. This clonotype occurred many times. Template material for amplifying TCR beta CDR3 regions consisted of RNA transcripts. An initial round of RT-PCR targeting the TCR CDR3 relied on the HTBI primer set. One entry per CDR3 protein results from TCRdb running MiXCR on the multiplex PCR reads. Among around 540,000 distinct CDR3 sequences listed, around 16% were seen once.

Sequencing was carried out using blood. The chain couples TRBV6-5 to TRBJ1-1; unclear D gene. This TCR came from a woman aged 30 to 39 with Graves' ophthalmopathy. The CDR3 here is CASSYSELNTEAFF. The CDR3 region has the DNA TGTGCCAGCAGTTACTCCGAGCTGAACACTGAAGCTTTCTTT.